This TCR beta chain is drawn from a study of T-cell reconstitution after alpha-beta-depleted transplantation in children. TCRbeta library preparation incorporated unique molecular identifiers. TCRdb reprocessed the PCR reads with MiXCR, giving one entry per CDR3 protein. This sample has 600,000 or so distinct CDR3 sequences, with roughly 23% found just once. With respect to this clonotype: The target antigen is unknown.

Study conclusions and caveats: Among T cells one year after transplant, newly produced cells accounted for most counts and diversity.

The V gene's germline CDR1 is SGHTA and CDR2 FQGNSA. CDR3 length: 14 residues. The germline V and J ends were trimmed by 2 bases and 6 bases, with 12 bases remaining between them. This TCR was recovered from a boy in the first two years of life who had a stem cell transplant for acute myeloid leukemia, so the T cells may come from the graft donor. This chain joins TRBV7-2 and TRBJ2-3; D is possibly TRBD2 (5 bases). The sequencing used PBMCs, mostly from graft donor cells, collected 360 days after TCRalphabeta/CD19-depleted stem cell transplant. Written as DNA, the CDR3 is TGTGCCAGCAGCTTAAAGCGGCCTGAGGATACGCAGTATTTT. Its translation: CASSLKRPEDTQYF.